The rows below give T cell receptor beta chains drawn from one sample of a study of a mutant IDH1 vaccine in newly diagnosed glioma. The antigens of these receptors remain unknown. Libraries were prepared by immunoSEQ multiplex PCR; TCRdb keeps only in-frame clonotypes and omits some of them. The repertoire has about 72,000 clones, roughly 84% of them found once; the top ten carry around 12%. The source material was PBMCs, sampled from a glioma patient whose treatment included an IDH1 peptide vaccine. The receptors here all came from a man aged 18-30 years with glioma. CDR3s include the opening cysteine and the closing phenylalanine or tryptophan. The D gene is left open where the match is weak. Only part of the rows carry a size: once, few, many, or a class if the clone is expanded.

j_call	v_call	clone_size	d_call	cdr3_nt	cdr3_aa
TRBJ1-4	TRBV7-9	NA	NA	TGTGCCAGCAGCTTAAGGGCAGCTAATGAAAAACTGTTTTTT	CASSLRAANEKLFF
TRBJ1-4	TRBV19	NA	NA	TGTGCCAGTAGCAGGTTTTCGAGGGAAAAACTGTTTTTT	CASSRFSREKLFF
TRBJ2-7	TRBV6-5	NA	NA	TGTGCCAGCAGTTACGGGGCAGGGCCGACCTACGAGCAGTACTTC	CASSYGAGPTYEQYF
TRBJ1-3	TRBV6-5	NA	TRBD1	TGTGCCAGCAGTTACGCCTACAGGGGTGCTGGAAACACCATATATTTT	CASSYAYRGAGNTIYF
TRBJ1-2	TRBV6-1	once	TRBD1	TGTGCCAGCAGTGAACTTATACAGGGGTTTGAGTATGGCTACACCTTC	CASSELIQGFEYGYTF
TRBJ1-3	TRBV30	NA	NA	TGTGCCTGGAGTGTAACAGGGAGTAACACCATATATTTT	CAWSVTGSNTIYF
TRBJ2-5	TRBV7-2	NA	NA	TGTGCCAGCAGCTTAAACTTCGGAGAGACCCAGTACTTC	CASSLNFGETQYF
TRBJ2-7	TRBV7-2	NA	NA	TGTGCCAGCAGCGCACACTACGAGCAGTACTTC	CASSAHYEQYF
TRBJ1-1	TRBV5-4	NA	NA	TGTGCCAGCAGCTCCTCCCTATCATTGGGGGTGAACACTGAAGCTTTCTTT	CASSSSLSLGVNTEAFF
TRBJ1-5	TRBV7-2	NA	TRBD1	TGTGCCAGCAGCTTAGCCCTTGACAGGGGAGGGATGAGTGGCAATCAGCCCCAGCATTTT	CASSLALDRGGMSGNQPQHF
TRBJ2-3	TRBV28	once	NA	TGTGCCAGCAGTCTCCGGGTGGCAACAGATACGCAGTATTTT	CASSLRVATDTQYF
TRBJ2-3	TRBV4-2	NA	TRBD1	TGTGCCAGCAGCCAAGATATAGGACAGGGGGCAGATACGCAGTATTTT	CASSQDIGQGADTQYF
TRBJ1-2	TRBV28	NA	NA	TGTGCCACCAGCAGACAGCCCTATGGCTACACCTTC	CATSRQPYGYTF
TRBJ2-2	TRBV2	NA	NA	TGTGCCAGCAAGCGGGACAGGAACACCGGGGAGCTGTTTTTT	CASKRDRNTGELFF
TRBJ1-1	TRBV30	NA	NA	TGTGCCTGGAGGGGGAGGACTGAAGCTTTCTTT	CAWRGRTEAFF
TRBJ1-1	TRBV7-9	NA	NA	TGTGCCAGCAGCTTAATTGGAGAGACTGAAGCTTTCTTT	CASSLIGETEAFF
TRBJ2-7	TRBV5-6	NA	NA	TGTGCCAGCAGCTTGATCATCCACGAGCAGTACTTC	CASSLIIHEQYF
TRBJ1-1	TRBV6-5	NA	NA	TGTGCCAGCAGTTACCTTTTAGGGGCGAACTTTGAAGCTTTCTTT	CASSYLLGANFEAFF
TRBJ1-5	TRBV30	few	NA	TGTGCCTGGATTGGGAGAGGGGTAAGCAATCAGCCCCAGCATTTT	CAWIGRGVSNQPQHF
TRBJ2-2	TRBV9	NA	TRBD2	TGTGCCAGCAGCGTAGCGAGCGGGAGGGGCACCGGGGAGCTGTTTTTT	CASSVASGRGTGELFF
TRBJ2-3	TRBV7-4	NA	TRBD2	TGTGCCAGCAGCTTAGTGAGCGGGGGAGGGGATACGCAGTATTTT	CASSLVSGGGDTQYF
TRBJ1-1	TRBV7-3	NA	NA	TGTGCCAGCAGCTCGATTGGGTCACCCACTGAAGCTTTCTTT	CASSSIGSPTEAFF
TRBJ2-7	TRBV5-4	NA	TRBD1	TGTGCCAGCAGCCCGCAGGGGACAGGGGCGAAGGAGCAGTACTTC	CASSPQGTGAKEQYF
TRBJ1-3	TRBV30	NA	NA	TGTGCCTGGTCCGACATACGCTCTGGAAACACCATATATTTT	CAWSDIRSGNTIYF
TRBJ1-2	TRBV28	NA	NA	TGTGCCAGCAGACCAAACGGGAACTATGGCTACACCTTC	CASRPNGNYGYTF
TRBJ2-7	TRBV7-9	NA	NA	TGTGCCAGCAGCTTAGGCAGGGGGACTGGGGAGCAGTACTTC	CASSLGRGTGEQYF
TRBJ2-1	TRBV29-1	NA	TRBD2	TGCAGCGTTAGGACTAGCGGGACTCAACGGAATGAGCAGTTCTTC	CSVRTSGTQRNEQFF
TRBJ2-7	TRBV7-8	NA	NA	TGTGCCAGCAGCTTATGGGAACAGGGCTACGAGCAGTACTTC	CASSLWEQGYEQYF
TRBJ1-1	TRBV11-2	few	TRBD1	TGTGCCAGCAGCTTTTCCCAGGGAGACAGGGGTAACACTGAAGCTTTCTTT	CASSFSQGDRGNTEAFF
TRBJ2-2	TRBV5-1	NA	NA	TGCGCCAGCTTTCCCCGGATTGGGGCCGGGGAGCTGTTTTTT	CASFPRIGAGELFF
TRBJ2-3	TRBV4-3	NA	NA	TGCGCCAGCAGCCAAGATCTCACGGGCCTGATAGATACGCAGTATTTT	CASSQDLTGLIDTQYF
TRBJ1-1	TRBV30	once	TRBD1	TGTGCCTGGAACCCCGACAGGGTTAACACTGAAGCTTTCTTT	CAWNPDRVNTEAFF
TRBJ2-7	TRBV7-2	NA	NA	TGTGCCAGCAGCTCTCGAATGACGCAGCAGTACTTC	CASSSRMTQQYF
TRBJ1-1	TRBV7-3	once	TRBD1	TGTGCCAGCAGTCCTGGGGGGGACAGGGGGAATACTGAAGCTTTCTTT	CASSPGGDRGNTEAFF
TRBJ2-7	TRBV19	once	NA	TGTGCCAGTAGCGGGCTTGGTGGGATCCGTTCCTACGAGCAGTACTTC	CASSGLGGIRSYEQYF
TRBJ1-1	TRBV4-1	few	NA	TGCGCCAGCAGCCAAGGGGTTGTCCCGAGGGGCGAGGGTACTGAAGCTTTCTTT	CASSQGVVPRGEGTEAFF
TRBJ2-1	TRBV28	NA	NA	TGTGCCAGCAGTTCCCCTGCCAGCGGAGTACGCAATGAGCAGTTCTTC	CASSSPASGVRNEQFF
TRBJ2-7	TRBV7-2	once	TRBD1	TGTGCCAGCAGCACTGGACAGGGTCTATACGAGCAGTACTTC	CASSTGQGLYEQYF
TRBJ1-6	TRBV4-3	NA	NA	TGCGCCAGCAGCCAAGAATCCCGGGTACCGGGACCCCTCCACTTT	CASSQESRVPGPLHF
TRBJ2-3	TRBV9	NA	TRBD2	TGTGCCAGCAGCGTCCACCCCAGCGGGAACACAGATACGCAGTATTTT	CASSVHPSGNTDTQYF
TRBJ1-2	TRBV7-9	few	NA	TGTGCCAGCAGCGATGGGAGCTCCTCTAACTATGGCTACACCTTC	CASSDGSSSNYGYTF
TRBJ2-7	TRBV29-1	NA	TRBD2	TGCAGCGTTGAGGCGGGAGTAAGCGAGCAGTACTTC	CSVEAGVSEQYF